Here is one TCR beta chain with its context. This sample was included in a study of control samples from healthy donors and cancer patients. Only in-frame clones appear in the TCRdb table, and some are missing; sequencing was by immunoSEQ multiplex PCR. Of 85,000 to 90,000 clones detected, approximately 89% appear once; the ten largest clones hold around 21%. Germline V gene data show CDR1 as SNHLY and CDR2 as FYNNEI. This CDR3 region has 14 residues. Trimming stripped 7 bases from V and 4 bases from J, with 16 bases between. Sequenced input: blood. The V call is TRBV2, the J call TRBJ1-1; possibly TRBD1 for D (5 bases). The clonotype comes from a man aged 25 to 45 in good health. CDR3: CASNPQGGTTEAFF. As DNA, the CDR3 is TGTGCCAGCAATCCCCAAGGAGGGACCACTGAAGCTTTCTTT.